Below, one T cell receptor (beta chain) is given with its context. Its antigen is unidentified. The recently defined diagnostic criteria for definite or probable disease were met by the Susac syndrome patients. The germline V gene encodes CDR1 SEHNR and CDR2 FQNEAQ (reference sequence). V was clipped by 1 base and J by 1 base; unmatched bases: 1. The CDR3 contains 15 residues. Random hexamers primed reverse transcription of about 0.45 to 1 ug RNA. TCRdb used MiXCR to reprocess the immunoSEQ multiplex PCR reads, holding one entry per CDR3 protein. This table has about 190,000 distinct CDR3 sequences, about 95% appearing once. These data belong to a study of CD8 T cells in Susac syndrome. Across the whole study: The Susac syndrome patients were therapy-naive, on corticosteroids, or on intravenous immunoglobulin alone at blood draw. Points from the study as a whole: Maximal CD8+ clonal expansion in Susac was observed within TEMRA cells and among active patients.

The sequenced sample consisted of CD8+ T cells from PBMCs. The chain links TRBV7-9 to TRBJ2-3, with TRBD1 matching over 8 bases. The sequence was collected from a human donor with Susac syndrome. The CDR3 loop reads CASSLDRGGTDTQYF. CDR3 DNA: TGTGCCAGCAGCTTAGACAGGGGGGGCACAGATACGCAGTATTTT.